The 16 T cell receptor beta chains below come from one sample, sequenced in a study of cytomegalovirus exposure and HLA in healthy donors. Here immunoSEQ multiplex PCR was the method, and the copy in TCRdb shows in-frame clones only, minus some. The sample lists about 140,000 clones, 88% occurring once. The sequencing sample was made of PBMCs. The receptors were gathered from a woman aged 18-35 years in good health and CMV-seropositive.

The table lists this clone with a count of one. V gene TRBV10-3 combines with J gene TRBJ2-1, with 14 bases lining up with TRBD2. The V segment lost 7 bases and the J segment 7 bases; nucleotides outside the gene matches: 12. Germline loops: CDR1 ENHRY, CDR2 SYGVKD. The CDR3 has 17 amino acids. The DNA of the CDR3 is TGTGCCATCAAGAAGACTAGCGGGGGGGAAGCTATAAATGAGCAGTTCTTC. This gives the protein CAIKKTSGGEAINEQFF.

The table lists this clone with a few counts. The V gene is TRBV4-2, the J gene TRBJ2-7, with D unclear. There are 13 residues in the CDR3. Germline loops: CDR1 LGHNA, CDR2 YNFKEQ. The ends were cut back, 0 bases at V and 7 bases at J, with 10 bases in the middle. Here the CDR3 reads CASSQERRREQYF. In nucleotides, the CDR3 is TGTGCCAGCAGCCAAGAGAGGCGTCGGGAGCAGTACTTC.

This clone has more than one count but fewer than ten. This chain connects TRBV11-2 to TRBJ1-5; D possibly corresponds to TRBD1 (5 bases). This CDR3 is built from 15 residues. Germline CDR1 SGHAT, CDR2 FQNNGV. Trimming removed 5 bases at V and 4 bases at J, with 15 bases between. The CDR3 loop is CASSTDSVGNQPQHF. Here the CDR3 DNA reads TGTGCCAGCAGCACCGACAGCGTGGGGAATCAGCCCCAGCATTTT.

This clone occurred once. The chain combines TRBV5-1 with TRBJ2-5; maybe TRBD1 (6 bases). Germline assignment: CDR1 SGHRS and CDR2 YFSETQ. This CDR3 comprises 17 residues. V lost 4 bases and J lost 1, with 20 bases in between. The CDR3 is CASSPTLDSPFQETQYF. The CDR3 DNA reads TGCGCCAGCAGCCCGACTTTGGACAGTCCATTCCAAGAGACCCAGTACTTC.

The chain uses TRBV4-3 and TRBJ2-7; 8 bases align to TRBD2. The CDR3 loop spans 17 amino acids. Germline assignment: CDR1 LGHNA and CDR2 YSLEER. V trimming: 0 bases; J trimming: 2 bases; junction bases outside the gene matches: 9. The CDR3 spells CASSQEGGGKATYEQYF. Written as DNA, the CDR3 is TGCGCCAGCAGCCAAGAAGGCGGGGGGAAAGCAACCTACGAGCAGTACTTC.

The chain uses TRBV25-1 and TRBJ1-5; 8 positions agree with TRBD1. The CDR3 runs to 16 residues. Trimming took 1 base from V and 5 from J; bases not matched to a gene: 7. From germline, CDR1 is MGHDK and CDR2 SYGVNS. CDR3 region: CASSEFATGGDQPQHF. The DNA of the CDR3 is TGTGCCAGCAGTGAATTTGCAACAGGGGGTGATCAGCCCCAGCATTTT.

V usage is TRBV6-1 and J usage is TRBJ2-3; weak D call: TRBD2 (5 bases). Trimming took off 7 bases at V and 3 bases at J, with 11 bases between the two ends. The CDR3 covers 13 residues. The V gene's germline CDR1 is MNHNS and CDR2 SASEGT. CDR3 coding DNA: TGTGCCAGCACGTCCCGCGGGACAGATACGCAGTATTTT. It specifies CASTSRGTDTQYF.

J is TRBJ2-2 and V is TRBV5-5; TRBD2 agrees at 8 bases. The CDR3 contains 16 residues. The V gene's germline CDR1 is SGHKS and CDR2 YYEKEE (reference sequence). Losses at the gene ends were 4 bases for V and 4 bases for J; bases not matched to a gene: 9. This chain's CDR3 is CASSVRAGAGTGELFF. The CDR3 DNA is TGTGCCAGCAGCGTACGAGCGGGAGCCGGCACCGGGGAGCTGTTTTTT.

This chain uses TRBV5-1 with TRBJ2-1, with a possible D match to TRBD2 (6 bases). The germline V gene encodes CDR1 SGHRS and CDR2 YFSETQ. The CDR3 has 16 amino acids. V was clipped by 2 bases and J by 6 bases, with 18 bases between them. The CDR3 reads CASSFLNPGGGNEQFF. In DNA form, the CDR3 reads TGCGCCAGCAGCTTTCTTAATCCCGGGGGAGGCAATGAGCAGTTCTTC.

This clone has just one count. This chain connects TRBV7-8 to TRBJ2-2, with 8 bases that match TRBD2. Germline CDR1 is SGHVS and CDR2 is FQNEAQ. Trimming removed 0 bases from V and 4 bases from J; junction bases left unmatched: 1. The length of the CDR3 is 15 residues. The CDR3 nucleotides are TGTGCCAGCAGCTTAGCACTAGCGGTCACCGGGGAGCTGTTTTTT. Amino acids: CASSLALAVTGELFF.

The V call is TRBV27, the J call TRBJ1-2; 9 nucleotides agree with TRBD1. Germline lookup yields CDR1 MNHEY and CDR2 SMNVEV (reference sequence). There are 15 residues in the CDR3. The trim removed 5 bases at V and 7 bases at J, leaving 11 bases unmatched. In DNA, the CDR3 is TGTGCCAGCAGTCCCTCTACAGGGGGCAATGGTGGCTACACCTTC. It yields the protein CASSPSTGGNGGYTF.

The V and J genes are TRBV2 and TRBJ1-1; no firm D call. CDR3 length equals 15 residues. Germline assignment: CDR1 SNHLY and CDR2 FYNNEI. V lost 7 bases and J lost 5, with 20 bases in between. CDR3 nucleotides: TGTGCCAGCAATCCTCTACGGGTAAGATGGACTGAAGCTTTCTTT. This translates into CASNPLRVRWTEAFF.

Only one count was recorded for this clone. The V gene is TRBV19, the J gene TRBJ2-7; D might be TRBD2 (5 bases). CDR3 size: 13 residues. In germline, CDR1 is LNHDA, CDR2 SQIVND (reference sequence). V lost 3 bases and J 7 bases, leaving 13 bases between the germline ends. The CDR3 bases are TGTGCCAGTAGTATGGCCAATCCGGGGGAGCAGTACTTC. Amino acid sequence: CASSMANPGEQYF.

In DNA form, the CDR3 reads TGTGCCAGCTCACCGACAGGGGTTGTGACCCAGTACTTC. Encoded protein: CASSPTGVVTQYF. The gene calls are TRBV18 and TRBJ2-5; TRBD1 aligns across 8 bases. This CDR3 contains 13 residues. V shed 3 bases, J shed 7 bases, and the junction held 4 bases outside the gene matches. Germline CDR1 reads KGHSH; CDR2 reads LQKENI.

V gene TRBV29-1 combines with J gene TRBJ2-5; D is unclear. The V end lost 5 bases, the J end lost 4 bases, and 26 bases lay between the germline ends. The CDR3 runs 17 residues. Germline CDR1 and CDR2: SQVTM and ANQGSEA. CDR3 region: CSVNSRHPRYSRETQYF. As DNA, the CDR3 is TGCAGCGTTAACAGTAGACATCCACGGTATTCTCGAGAGACCCAGTACTTC.

This chain uses TRBV5-4 with TRBJ2-5, with 9 bases aligning to TRBD2. The CDR3 covers 17 residues. V shed 4 bases and J 5 bases; nucleotides not matched to a gene: 15. The germline V gene encodes CDR1 SGHNT and CDR2 YYREEE (reference sequence). In nucleotides, the CDR3 is TGTGCCAGCAGCCGAGGGGCCAGCGGGAGGCTTGTTGAGACCCAGTACTTC. This translates into CASSRGASGRLVETQYF.